This T cell receptor (beta chain) came from a study of PD-1 blockade in classical Hodgkin lymphoma. Study overall: Each patient was given nivolumab 3 mg/kg through a vein every 2 weeks. The study's findings and limits: Patients newly diagnosed and complete responders had comparable baseline diversity. Reasons behind the repertoire differences stay unclear, perhaps disease activity or earlier therapy.

Each patient experienced a relapse that followed autologous stem cell transplantation, and brentuximab vedotin exposure varied. There are 19 residues in the CDR3. Germline assignment: CDR1 LNHDA and CDR2 SQIVND (reference sequence). With 2 bases clipped from V and 0 bases from J, the junction kept 7 bases outside the gene matches. Libraries were prepared by immunoSEQ multiplex PCR; TCRdb keeps only in-frame clonotypes and omits some of them. The table has 50,000 to 75,000 clones, about nine tenths seen once. Worth noting for this clone: Its antigen is as yet unknown.

This clonotype was sampled from a human donor with classical Hodgkin lymphoma. This chain uses TRBV19 with TRBJ2-5; 15 bases fit TRBD2. Sample: peripheral blood mononuclear cells (PBMCs), taken at baseline. The CDR3 loop is CASSITAGTSGGYQETQYF. CDR3 bases: TGTGCCAGTAGTATAACCGCCGGGACTAGCGGGGGGTACCAAGAGACCCAGTACTTC.